These T cell receptor beta chains were read from a single sample in a study of regulatory T cells in long-lasting Graves disease. TCRdb redid the calling of the multiplex PCR reads with MiXCR, one entry per CDR3 protein. The data contain 300,000 to 350,000 distinct CDR3 sequences, around a fifth of them singletons. Material: peripheral blood mononuclear cells (PBMCs), obtained when the disease was refractory, from a patient treated with antithyroid drugs. The receptors here all came from a female donor with Graves disease. Each CDR3 is given with its conserved first and last residue. Each record gives: J gene, clone size, V gene, D gene, CDR3 DNA, CDR3 protein. A D gene is named only where the DNA matches it firmly. Size tells how often a clone was seen (once, few, many) or the class of an expanded clone, and some rows leave it out.

j_gene: TRBJ2-7
abundance: few
v_gene: TRBV20-1
d_gene: TRBD2
CDR3nt: TGCAGTGCTGGCCGGACTAGCGGCTACGAGCAGTACTTC
CDR3aa: CSAGRTSGYEQYF

j_gene: TRBJ1-6
abundance: NA
v_gene: TRBV7-2
d_gene: NA
CDR3nt: TGTGCCAGCAGCTTAGCGGGCCAATTTAATTCACCCCTCCACTTT
CDR3aa: CASSLAGQFNSPLHF

j_gene: TRBJ1-3
abundance: NA
v_gene: TRBV7-2
d_gene: NA
CDR3nt: TGTGCCAGCAGCTTAGTTCCCAGCTCTGGAAACACCATATATTTT
CDR3aa: CASSLVPSSGNTIYF

j_gene: TRBJ1-5
abundance: many
v_gene: TRBV19
d_gene: TRBD1
CDR3nt: TGTGCCAGTAGTTCCTCGGCAGGGGGCCATCAGCCCCAGCATTTT
CDR3aa: CASSSSAGGHQPQHF

j_gene: TRBJ2-7
abundance: many
v_gene: TRBV7-2
d_gene: NA
CDR3nt: TGTGCCAGCAGCAAAACCGGGGATTACGAGCAGTACTTC
CDR3aa: CASSKTGDYEQYF

j_gene: TRBJ2-4
abundance: few
v_gene: TRBV10-3
d_gene: NA
CDR3nt: TGTGCCATCAGTGAGCTGGCCCCCGCAGCCAAAAACATTCAGTACTTC
CDR3aa: CAISELAPAAKNIQYF

j_gene: TRBJ2-2
abundance: NA
v_gene: TRBV7-8
d_gene: NA
CDR3nt: TGTGCCAGCAGCCACCGGGTGGCGAACACCGGGGAGCTGTTTTTT
CDR3aa: CASSHRVANTGELFF

j_gene: TRBJ2-7
abundance: NA
v_gene: TRBV6-1
d_gene: NA
CDR3nt: TGTGCCAGCAGACCCTTCGCGGACTACGAGCAGTACTTC
CDR3aa: CASRPFADYEQYF

j_gene: TRBJ2-2
abundance: once
v_gene: TRBV6-2/TRBV6-3
d_gene: NA
CDR3nt: TGTGCCAGCAGTGGATGGGACCGCCTGGCCGGGGAGCTGTTTTTT
CDR3aa: CASSGWDRLAGELFF

j_gene: TRBJ2-1
abundance: NA
v_gene: TRBV20-1
d_gene: TRBD1
CDR3nt: TGCAGTGCCACGCCGGGACAGGGATACAATGAGCAGTTCTTC
CDR3aa: CSATPGQGYNEQFF

j_gene: TRBJ1-2
abundance: many
v_gene: TRBV10-3
d_gene: TRBD1
CDR3nt: TGTGCCATCAGGAGGGACAGGGAAAATGGCTACACCTTC
CDR3aa: CAIRRDRENGYTF

j_gene: TRBJ2-3
abundance: NA
v_gene: TRBV5-1
d_gene: TRBD2
CDR3nt: TGCGCCAGCAGCCAGACTAGCGGGAGTCGGGTTACGCAGTATTTT
CDR3aa: CASSQTSGSRVTQYF

j_gene: TRBJ2-2
abundance: NA
v_gene: TRBV19
d_gene: NA
CDR3nt: TGTGCCAGTAGTATAGCAGGGGGAGGGCCCGGGGAGCTGTTTTTT
CDR3aa: CASSIAGGGPGELFF